Each of the 6 T cell receptor beta chains below was sequenced from the same sample in a study of identical twins. TCRdb re-derived calls from the 5' RACE reads in MiXCR, one entry per CDR3 protein. The sample records 1.5 million to 2 million distinct CDR3 sequences, 25% to 35% being singletons. The sample comprised cord blood. The receptors here all came from a newborn girl in good health.

J is TRBJ2-7 and V is TRBV11-2, with 12 nucleotides matching TRBD2. Trimming at V came to 1 base and at J to 3 bases, leaving 13 bases not matched to a gene. This CDR3 comprises 19 residues. Per germline, CDR1 SGHAT and CDR2 FQNNGV. For the CDR3, the DNA is TGTGCCAGCAGCTTAGCCCCCCAGGGGACTAGCGGGTTCCTCTACGAGCAGTACTTC. This sequence encodes CASSLAPQGTSGFLYEQYF.

V is TRBV4-1 and J is TRBJ2-5; D gene ambiguous. Between the trimmed V and J ends, which lost 1 base and 1 base, there was a span of 10 bases. Germline V gene data show CDR1 as MGHRA and CDR2 as YSYEKL. The CDR3 covers 15 residues. The CDR3 bases are TGCGCCAGCAGCCAAGTTAGGCCCACCCAAGAGACCCAGTACTTC. The encoded protein is CASSQVRPTQETQYF.

This clonotype came up a few times. This chain connects TRBV15 to TRBJ2-5, with 13 bases aligning to TRBD2. The germline gives CDR1 LNHNV, CDR2 YYDKDF (reference sequence). Trimming cost V 4 bases and J 4 bases; bases outside gene matches: 6. This CDR3 has 16 residues. CDR3 DNA sequence: TGTGCCACCAGCACGACTAGCGGGGGGATCAGAGAGACCCAGTACTTC. Translating gives CATSTTSGGIRETQYF.

V gene TRBV3-1 combines with J gene TRBJ2-3; D is unresolved. CDR3 length: 13 amino acids. V gave up 5 bases and J gave up 9 bases, with 15 bases separating them. Germline V gene sequence: CDR1 LGHDT, CDR2 YNNKEL (reference sequence). CDR3 sequence reads: CASSATLEDTQYF. Written as DNA, the CDR3 is TGTGCCAGCAGCGCAACCCTAGAAGACACGCAGTATTTT.

This clonotype was recorded a few times. The gene calls are TRBV5-5 and TRBJ1-2, with D tentatively TRBD1 (5 bases). The V gene's germline CDR1 is SGHKS and CDR2 YYEKEE (reference sequence). The V and J ends lost 2 bases and 0 bases respectively, with 11 bases between them. This CDR3 comprises 15 residues. The CDR3 protein is CASSLPGAPNYGYTF. DNA of the CDR3: TGTGCCAGCAGCTTACCCGGGGCCCCTAACTATGGCTACACCTTC.

This clonotype was detected a few times. The chain couples TRBV28 to TRBJ1-6; D call uncertain. Germline CDR1 is MDHEN and CDR2 is SYDVKM. The CDR3 has 13 amino acids. Trimming stripped 5 bases from V and 7 bases from J, with 9 bases between. CDR3 nucleotide sequence: TGTGCCAGCAGTCCCCTCGGGAATTCACCCCTCCACTTT. This gives the protein CASSPLGNSPLHF.